This entry lists 19 T cell receptor beta chains sequenced from one sample in a study of blood T cells in healthy people across ages. Sample-barcoded 5' priming and a J-beta primer mix drove a second PCR of about 6 to 12 cycles. Each CDR3 protein gets one entry after TCRdb re-called the 5' RACE reads with MiXCR. The sample consists of roughly 800,000 distinct CDR3 sequences, roughly 64% of them appearing once. The sequenced sample was blood. The receptors were sampled from a man aged 25 to 45 in good health.

There are a few counts of this clonotype. This chain joins TRBV6-2 or TRBV6-3 and TRBJ2-7; D gene unclear. Trimming took 6 bases from V and 1 from J, leaving 19 bases between them. In germline, CDR1 is MNHEY, CDR2 SVGEGT. The CDR3 sequence is 16 residues long. CDR3 amino acids: CASSPFPESLSYEQYF. DNA for the CDR3: TGTGCCAGCAGCCCCTTTCCGGAAAGCCTATCCTACGAGCAGTACTTC.

At least ten counts were recorded for this clonotype. This rearrangement joins TRBV12-3 or TRBV12-4 to TRBJ2-6; no reliable D call. The length of the CDR3 is 17 residues. Trimming took 3 bases from V and 4 from J, leaving 16 bases between them. The CDR3 nucleotides are TGTGCCAGCAGTTTCCAAGACTCAGGTTCCGGGGCCAACGTCCTGACTTTC. As protein: CASSFQDSGSGANVLTF.

CDR3 loop: CSAMRTSVNNEQFF. The CDR3 DNA reads TGCAGTGCTATGAGGACTAGCGTTAACAATGAGCAGTTCTTC. The rearrangement links TRBV20-1 to TRBJ2-1, with TRBD2 matching 9 bases. The CDR3 is 14 amino acids. With V trimmed by 4 bases and J by 5 bases, 6 bases remained unmatched. The V gene's germline CDR1 is DFQATT and CDR2 SNEGSKA (reference sequence).

The chain couples TRBV4-2 to TRBJ1-5; no clear D gene. Germline V gene lookup returns CDR1 LGHNA and CDR2 YNFKEQ. This CDR3 has 17 residues. The ends were cut back, 1 base at V and 3 bases at J, with 16 bases in the middle. The CDR3: CASSQGHSRGTNQPQHF. The CDR3 DNA is TGTGCCAGCAGCCAAGGCCACAGCCGGGGAACCAATCAGCCCCAGCATTTT.

Remarks on this clonotype: Germline and junction disagree at one end, which may indicate a read error. The genes are TRBV7-9 and TRBJ2-1; the D is unclear. CDR1 is SEHNR and CDR2 is FQNEAQ in the germline V gene (reference sequence). CDR3 length equals 15 residues. CDR3 residues: CASSFLNAGFSEQFF. Here the CDR3 DNA reads TGTGCTAGCAGCTTCCTAAATGCTGGTTTCAGTGAGCAGTTCTTC.

The genes are TRBV20-1 and TRBJ1-2; D gene uncertain. The V end was cut by 6 bases, the J end by 0 bases, with 14 bases between. CDR3 length: 14 amino acids. CDR1 DFQATT and CDR2 SNEGSKA come from the germline V gene (reference sequence). CDR3 bases: TGCAGTGCGCCGACTCAAGAAACTAACTATGGCTACACCTTC. Its protein product is CSAPTQETNYGYTF.

CDR3 DNA sequence: TGTGCCAGCGAAGTTAGGGGTGAAGCTTTCTTT. Protein: CASEVRGEAFF. The chain links TRBV28 to TRBJ1-1, with D maybe TRBD1 (5 bases). Per germline, CDR1 MDHEN and CDR2 SYDVKM. V lost 8 bases and J 7 bases, leaving 11 bases between the germline ends. The CDR3 is made up of 11 amino acids.

This chain uses TRBV28 with TRBJ2-1; no clear D gene. CDR1 is MDHEN, CDR2 SYDVKM, per germline. CDR3 length: 13 residues. V was cut by 6 bases and J by 4 bases, with 10 bases left in between. Written as DNA, the CDR3 is TGTGCCAGCAGGCGGAGCATTTACAATGAGCAGTTCTTC. It codes for CASRRSIYNEQFF.

This clonotype was detected only a few times. This chain connects TRBV6-2 or TRBV6-3 to TRBJ1-2; D ambiguous. The CDR3 has 12 residues. V lost 0 bases and J 5 bases, leaving 4 bases between the germline ends. CDR1 and CDR2 from the germline V gene are MNHEY and SVGEGT. CDR3 protein: CASSYSLYGYTF. The DNA of the CDR3 is TGTGCCAGCAGTTACTCTCTTTATGGCTACACCTTC.

The V and J genes are TRBV7-2 and TRBJ2-1; D is perhaps TRBD1 or TRBD2 (5 bases each). In germline, CDR1 is SGHTA, CDR2 FQGNSA. CDR3 length equals 15 residues. Trimming took 6 bases from V and 6 from J, leaving 18 bases between them. The CDR3 DNA is TGTGCCAGCAGACTGGGACGGACCACCTGCAATGAGCAGTTCTTC. Translating it yields CASRLGRTTCNEQFF.

This clonotype showed up many times. The genes are TRBV24-1 and TRBJ2-1, with D unclear. The germline V and J ends were trimmed by 3 bases and 4 bases, with 12 bases remaining between them. CDR1 and CDR2 (germline): KGHDR, SFDVKD. The CDR3 spans 15 residues. The CDR3 sequence is CATSDPGDGYNEQFF. CDR3 DNA sequence: TGTGCCACCAGTGATCCCGGTGATGGGTACAATGAGCAGTTCTTC.

This clonotype has only a few counts. This chain uses TRBV19 with TRBJ2-7; a possible D gene is TRBD2 (5 bases). The CDR3 is made up of 12 amino acids. In germline, CDR1 is LNHDA, CDR2 SQIVND (reference sequence). Trimming pared 8 bases from V and 3 bases from J, leaving 11 bases between. The CDR3 DNA is TGTGCCAGTGGGTCGGGATACTACGAGCAGTACTTC. It codes for CASGSGYYEQYF.

The chain recombines TRBV4-2 with TRBJ2-7; 8 bases match TRBD1. Trimming at V came to 1 base and at J to 3 bases, leaving 14 bases not matched to a gene. The CDR3 has 18 residues. The germline gives CDR1 LGHNA, CDR2 YNFKEQ. CDR3 bases: TGTGCCAGCAGCCAAGCAACCCCCACAGGGGGGACCCTCTACGAGCAGTACTTC. It codes for CASSQATPTGGTLYEQYF.

V gene TRBV29-1 combines with J gene TRBJ2-7; TRBD1 is a possible D gene (5 bases). The CDR3 runs to 13 residues. Trimming removed 5 bases from V and 4 bases from J, with 15 bases in between. Germline CDR1 reads SQVTM; CDR2 reads ANQGSEA. CDR3 sequence reads: CSVRAGFEYEQYF. CDR3 coding DNA: TGCAGCGTTAGGGCAGGGTTCGAGTACGAGCAGTACTTC.

In regard to this clonotype: Compared with germline, one end of the junction differs, possibly owing to a read error. This rearrangement joins TRBV3-1 to TRBJ1-2; D may be TRBD1 (6 bases). Germline V CDR1 and CDR2: LGHDT, YNNKEL (reference sequence). CDR3 length: 13 residues. CDR3 coding DNA: TGTGCCAGCTGCCAGGGGCTCGGCGGTGGCTACACCTTC. It encodes CASCQGLGGGYTF. The full variable domain, with the rest looked up from reference TRBV3-1 and TRBJ1-2, is DTAVSQTPKYLVTQMGNDKSIKCEQNLGHDTMYWYKQDSKKFLKIMFSYNNKELIINETVPNRFSPKSPDKAHLNLHINSLELGDSAVYFCASCQGLGGGYTFGSGTRLTVV.

This clonotype was seen a single time. The V and J genes are TRBV12-3 or TRBV12-4 and TRBJ2-1; TRBD1 or TRBD2 may be the D gene (5 bases each). The CDR3 is made up of 14 amino acids. The V end lost 7 bases, the J end lost 2 bases, and 12 bases lay between the germline ends. CDR3 in amino acids: CASIGTAAYNEQFF. CDR3 nucleotides: TGTGCCAGCATCGGGACCGCAGCCTACAATGAGCAGTTCTTC.

This chain uses TRBV7-6 with TRBJ1-1; D is unclear. Trimming took off 2 bases at V and 4 bases at J, with 14 bases between the two ends. The CDR3 length is 15 residues. Germline V CDR1 and CDR2: SGHVS, FNYEAQ. The chain's CDR3 is CASSLSAARLTEAFF. The CDR3 region has the DNA TGTGCCAGCAGCTTATCGGCAGCCCGTCTCACTGAAGCTTTCTTT.

This clonotype was counted once. This chain connects TRBV20-1 to TRBJ2-3; 7 bases line up with TRBD2. Germline CDR1 is DFQATT and CDR2 is SNEGSKA (reference sequence). The CDR3 extends over 14 amino acids. The junction had 12 bases not matched to a gene; V was cut back by 1 base and J by 11 bases. In nucleotides, the CDR3 is TGCAGTGCTAGAGCGGGGGGTCCCAAAGGGAAGCAGTATTTT. Amino acids: CSARAGGPKGKQYF.

The rearrangement links TRBV14 to TRBJ2-6; D is ambiguous. There are 18 residues in the CDR3. V was clipped by 4 bases and J by 0 bases, with 16 bases between them. Germline-derived CDR1 and CDR2 are SGHDN and FVKESK. CDR3 DNA sequence: TGTGCCAGCAGCCCTGGCGGCAGGCTTAGCTCTGGGGCCAACGTCCTGACTTTC. It encodes CASSPGGRLSSGANVLTF.